This T cell receptor (beta chain) was captured by sequencing in a study of T cells after yellow fever vaccination. One entry per CDR3 protein, called by TCRdb with MiXCR from the 5' RACE reads. The repertoire consists of just under 600,000 distinct CDR3 sequences, with roughly 14% occurring once and the leading ten covering around 15%. Germline V gene lookup returns CDR1 LGHNA and CDR2 YNFKEQ. The V and J ends lost 4 bases and 7 bases, in that order; junction bases with no gene match: 7. CDR3 length equals 14 residues. The sample consisted of PBMCs, taken on the day of the yellow fever booster vaccination. The clonotype originates from a man aged 30 to 39 who received the YFV17D yellow fever vaccine. This chain connects TRBV4-2 to TRBJ1-5; 7 nucleotides agree with TRBD1. The CDR3 is CASSRQGGGQPQHF. The CDR3 bases are TGTGCCAGCAGCCGTCAGGGGGGAGGGCAGCCCCAGCATTTT.